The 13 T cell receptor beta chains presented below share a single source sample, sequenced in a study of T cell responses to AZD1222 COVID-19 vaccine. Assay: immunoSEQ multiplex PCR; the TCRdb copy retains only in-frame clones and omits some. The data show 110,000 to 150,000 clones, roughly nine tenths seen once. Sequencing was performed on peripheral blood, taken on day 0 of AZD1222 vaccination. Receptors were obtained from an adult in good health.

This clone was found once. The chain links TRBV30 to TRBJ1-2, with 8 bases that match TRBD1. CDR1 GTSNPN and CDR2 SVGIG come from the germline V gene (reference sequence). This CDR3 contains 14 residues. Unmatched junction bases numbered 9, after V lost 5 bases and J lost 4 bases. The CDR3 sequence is CAWVRGQGLYGYTF. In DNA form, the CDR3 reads TGTGCCTGGGTCAGGGGGCAGGGCCTCTATGGCTACACCTTC.

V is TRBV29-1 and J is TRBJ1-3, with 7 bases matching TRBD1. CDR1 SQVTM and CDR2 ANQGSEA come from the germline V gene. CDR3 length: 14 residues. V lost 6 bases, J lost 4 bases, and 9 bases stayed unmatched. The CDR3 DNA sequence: TGCAGCGTGGATCACAGGGGTAACGGAAACACCATATATTTT. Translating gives CSVDHRGNGNTIYF.

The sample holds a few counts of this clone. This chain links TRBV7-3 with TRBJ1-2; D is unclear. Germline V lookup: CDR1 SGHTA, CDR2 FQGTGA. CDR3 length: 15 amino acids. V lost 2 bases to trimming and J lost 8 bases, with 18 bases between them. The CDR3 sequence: CASSLDSGFRGGYTF. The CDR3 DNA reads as TGTGCCAGCAGCTTAGATTCGGGATTTCGAGGAGGCTACACCTTC.

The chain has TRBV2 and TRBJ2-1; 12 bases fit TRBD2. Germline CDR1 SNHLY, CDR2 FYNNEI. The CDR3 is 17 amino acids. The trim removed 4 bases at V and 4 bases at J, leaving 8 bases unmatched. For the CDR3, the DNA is TGTGCCAGCAGTGGGGCTAGCGGGAGGGCCAATTACAATGAGCAGTTCTTC. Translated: CASSGASGRANYNEQFF.

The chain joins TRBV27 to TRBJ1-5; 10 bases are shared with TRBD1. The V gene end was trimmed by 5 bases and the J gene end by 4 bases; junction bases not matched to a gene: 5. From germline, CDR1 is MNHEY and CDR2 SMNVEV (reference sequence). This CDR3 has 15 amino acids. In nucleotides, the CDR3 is TGTGCCAGCAGTGCTGGACAGGGGGGGAATCAGCCCCAGCATTTT. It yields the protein CASSAGQGGNQPQHF.

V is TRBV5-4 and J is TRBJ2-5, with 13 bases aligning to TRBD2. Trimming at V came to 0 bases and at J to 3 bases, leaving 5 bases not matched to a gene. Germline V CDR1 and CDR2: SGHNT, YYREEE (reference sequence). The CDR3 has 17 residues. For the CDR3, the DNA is TGTGCCAGCAGCTTGGGACTAGCGGGAGGTACAAAAGAGACCCAGTACTTC. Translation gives CASSLGLAGGTKETQYF.

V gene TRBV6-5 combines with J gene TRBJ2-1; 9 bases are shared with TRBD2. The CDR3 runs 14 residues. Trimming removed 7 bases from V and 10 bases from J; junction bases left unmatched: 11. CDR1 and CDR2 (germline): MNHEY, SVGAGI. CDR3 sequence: CASNPLAGYNEQFF. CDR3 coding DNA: TGTGCCAGCAATCCGCTAGCGGGATATAACGAGCAGTTCTTC.

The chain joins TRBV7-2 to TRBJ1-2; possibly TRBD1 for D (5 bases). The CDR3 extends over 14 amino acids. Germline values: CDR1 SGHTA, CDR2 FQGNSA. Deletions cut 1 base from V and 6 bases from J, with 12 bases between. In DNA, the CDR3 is TGTGCCAGCAGCTTAGGAGGCAGGGCTGATGGCTACACCTTC. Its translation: CASSLGGRADGYTF.

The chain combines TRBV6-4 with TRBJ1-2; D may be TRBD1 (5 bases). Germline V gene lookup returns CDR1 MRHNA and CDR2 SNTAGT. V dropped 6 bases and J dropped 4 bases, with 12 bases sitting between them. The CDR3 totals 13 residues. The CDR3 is CASSSPGGYGYTF. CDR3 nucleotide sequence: TGTGCCAGCAGCTCCCCGGGGGGCTATGGCTACACCTTC.

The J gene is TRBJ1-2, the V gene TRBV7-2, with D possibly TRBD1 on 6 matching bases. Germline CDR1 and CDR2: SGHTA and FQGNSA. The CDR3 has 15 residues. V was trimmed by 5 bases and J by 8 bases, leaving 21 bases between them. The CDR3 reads CASSLTAQGRRGYTF. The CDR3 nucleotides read TGTGCCAGCAGCCTTACCGCACAGGGTCGGAGGGGCTACACCTTC.

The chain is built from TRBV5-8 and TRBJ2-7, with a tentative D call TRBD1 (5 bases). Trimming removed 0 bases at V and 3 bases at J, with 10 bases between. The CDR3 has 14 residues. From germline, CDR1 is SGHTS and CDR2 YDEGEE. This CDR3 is CASSLVAGHYEQYF. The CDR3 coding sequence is TGTGCCAGCAGCTTGGTGGCAGGGCACTACGAGCAGTACTTC.

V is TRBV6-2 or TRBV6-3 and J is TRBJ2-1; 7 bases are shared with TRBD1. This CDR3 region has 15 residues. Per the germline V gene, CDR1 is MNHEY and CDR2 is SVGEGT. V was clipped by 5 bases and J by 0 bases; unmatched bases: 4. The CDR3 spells CASSKDRSSYNEQFF. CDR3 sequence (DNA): TGTGCCAGCAGTAAGGACAGGAGCTCCTACAATGAGCAGTTCTTC.

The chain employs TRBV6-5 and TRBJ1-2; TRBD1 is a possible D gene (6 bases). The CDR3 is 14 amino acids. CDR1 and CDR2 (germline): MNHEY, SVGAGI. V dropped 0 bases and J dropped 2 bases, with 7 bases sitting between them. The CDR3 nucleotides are TGTGCCAGCAGTTACTCGGGGGCCAACTATGGCTACACCTTC. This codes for CASSYSGANYGYTF.